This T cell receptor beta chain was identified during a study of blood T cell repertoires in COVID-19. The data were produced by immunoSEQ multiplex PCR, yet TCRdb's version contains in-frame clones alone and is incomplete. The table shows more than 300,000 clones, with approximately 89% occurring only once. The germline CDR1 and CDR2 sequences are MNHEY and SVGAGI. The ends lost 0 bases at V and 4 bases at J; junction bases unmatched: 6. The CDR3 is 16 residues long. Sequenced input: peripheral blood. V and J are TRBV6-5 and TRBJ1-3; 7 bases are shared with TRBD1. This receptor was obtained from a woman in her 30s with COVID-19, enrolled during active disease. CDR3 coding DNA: TGTGCCAGCAGTTACTCGAACAGGGGACGGGGAAACACCATATATTTT. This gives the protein CASSYSNRGRGNTIYF.